A single sample is the source of the 17 T cell receptor beta chains below, sequenced in a study of a mutant IDH1 vaccine in newly diagnosed glioma (TCRdb year 2021). The method was the immunoSEQ multiplex PCR assay. TCRdb retrieved this table from immuneACCESS and kept in-frame rearrangements only. Not all clones are present; in checked studies, unresolved V genes account for under half, and no reason is known for the remainder. The sample table lists 55,000 to 65,000 clones, more than 80% of them with a count of one. In total, the top ten clones hold about 3.7% of the sample. The time point label corresponds to: week 11, during vaccination. Every vaccine dose consisted of 300 ug of a 20-mer mutant IDH1 peptide in Montanide, administered subcutaneously together with topical imiquimod. No antigens are known for them. Here the sequenced sample was PBMCs, taken from a glioma patient whose treatment included an IDH1 peptide vaccine. These receptors were obtained from a man between 25 and 39 years old with glioma.

The chain uses TRBV5-1 and TRBJ1-6; 9 bases agree with TRBD1. This CDR3 has 14 residues. The germline V gene has CDR1 SGHRS and CDR2 YFSETQ. V was clipped by 5 bases and J by 10 bases; unmatched bases: 7. In nucleotides, the CDR3 is TGCGCCAGCAGATCGGACAGGGGAAGGTCACCCCTCCACTTT. The encoded protein is CASRSDRGRSPLHF.

This clone showed up just a few times. The rearrangement joins TRBV7-2 to TRBJ1-2; D remains unclear. From germline, CDR1 is SGHTA and CDR2 FQGNSA. Trimming removed 6 bases from V and 8 bases from J, with 16 bases in between. The length of the CDR3 is 13 residues. DNA for the CDR3: TGTGCCAGCAGTTCCGACCGGCTTCGGGGCTACACCTTC. Protein sequence: CASSSDRLRGYTF.

The rearrangement links TRBV4-1 to TRBJ2-7; D tentatively fits TRBD1 or TRBD2 (5 bases each). This CDR3 comprises 14 residues. V was shortened by 1 base and J by 4 bases, with 11 bases between the two germline ends. Germline CDR1 is MGHRA and CDR2 is YSYEKL. For the CDR3, the DNA is TGCGCCAGCAGCCAAGTTGTTGGGGGATACGAGCAGTACTTC. It codes for CASSQVVGGYEQYF.

This clone was detected only once. The chain recombines TRBV7-8 with TRBJ2-7; no clear D gene. The CDR3 length is 11 residues. Trimming removed 3 bases at V and 8 bases at J, with 8 bases between. CDR1 is SGHVS, CDR2 FQNEAQ, per germline. The CDR3 DNA sequence: TGTGCCAGCAGCTTTAAAGACCAGCAGTACTTC. Its protein product is CASSFKDQQYF.

The J gene is TRBJ2-7, the V gene TRBV6-5, with D unresolved. CDR3 size: 14 residues. Germline lookup yields CDR1 MNHEY and CDR2 SVGAGI. Trimming took 0 bases from V and 3 from J, leaving 9 bases between them. The CDR3 is CASSYSIGYYEQYF. For the CDR3, the DNA is TGTGCCAGCAGTTACTCGATCGGATACTACGAGCAGTACTTC.

The rearrangement joins TRBV5-5 to TRBJ2-7, with 9 bases fitting TRBD1. The CDR3 has 14 amino acids. CDR1 and CDR2 from the germline V gene are SGHKS and YYEKEE (reference sequence). Germline trimming cut 3 bases from V and 6 bases from J; bases unmatched to any gene: 7. This CDR3 reads CASSYPGQGSEQYF. CDR3 DNA: TGTGCCAGCAGCTACCCGGGACAGGGAAGCGAGCAGTACTTC.

This rearrangement joins TRBV30 to TRBJ2-3; D is unresolved. V lost 3 bases to trimming and J lost 1 base, with 5 bases between them. This CDR3 comprises 12 residues. Germline CDR1 and CDR2: GTSNPN and SVGIG (reference sequence). CDR3 in DNA: TGTGCCTGGAGGAGCGGCACAGATACGCAGTATTTT. Protein: CAWRSGTDTQYF.

This clone was recorded once. The V call is TRBV19, the J call TRBJ2-4, with TRBD1 as a possible D gene (6 bases). This CDR3 contains 14 residues. V lost 7 bases and J 2 bases, leaving 12 bases between the germline ends. The germline CDR1 and CDR2 sequences are LNHDA and SQIVND (reference sequence). The DNA for the CDR3 is TGTGCCAGTACCAAACAGGGCACCAAAAACATTCAGTACTTC. It translates to CASTKQGTKNIQYF.

The chain is built from TRBV5-5 and TRBJ2-7; D not certain. Germline V gives CDR1 SGHKS, CDR2 YYEKEE (reference sequence). This CDR3 comprises 14 residues. V dropped 1 base and J dropped 3 bases, with 11 bases sitting between them. Here the CDR3 reads CASSLSTHYYEQYF. The CDR3 DNA sequence: TGTGCCAGCAGCTTGTCTACTCACTACTACGAGCAGTACTTC.

V gene TRBV15 combines with J gene TRBJ2-5, with D possibly matching TRBD1 (5 bases). The germline V and J ends were trimmed by 8 bases and 3 bases, with 22 bases remaining between them. CDR1 is LNHNV, CDR2 YYDKDF, per germline (reference sequence). The length of the CDR3 is 16 residues. The CDR3 protein is CATGAFKYTREETQYF. The CDR3 DNA is TGTGCCACCGGCGCCTTTAAATACACCAGGGAAGAGACCCAGTACTTC.

V usage is TRBV6-5 and J usage is TRBJ2-7, with D tentatively TRBD1 (5 bases). V lost 7 bases and J 5 bases, leaving 15 bases between the germline ends. The CDR3 totals 13 residues. Per germline, CDR1 MNHEY and CDR2 SVGAGI. The CDR3 loop is CASTAPRTNEQYF. In nucleotides, the CDR3 is TGTGCCAGCACCGCCCCGAGGACAAACGAGCAGTACTTC.

The chain is built from TRBV4-1 and TRBJ1-1; 7 bases align to TRBD1. The CDR3 extends over 15 amino acids. Trimming cost V 4 bases and J 1 base; bases outside gene matches: 6. CDR1 MGHRA and CDR2 YSYEKL come from the germline V gene. The CDR3 region has the DNA TGCGCCAGCAGCCCTGATCGACAGGGGAACACTGAAGCTTTCTTT. Protein: CASSPDRQGNTEAFF.

The rearrangement links TRBV28 to TRBJ1-6; D is undetermined. The CDR3 runs to 12 residues. Per germline, CDR1 MDHEN and CDR2 SYDVKM. V lost 1 base, J lost 10 bases, and 5 bases lay in between. For the CDR3, the DNA is TGTGCCAGCAGTTTATTCCCCTCACCCCTCCACTTT. Amino acid sequence: CASSLFPSPLHF.

The rearrangement joins TRBV6-1 to TRBJ2-7; 12 nucleotides match TRBD1. The CDR3 totals 16 residues. After removal of 3 bases from V and 3 bases from J, the junction contained 6 bases not matched to a gene. Germline V gives CDR1 MNHNS, CDR2 SASEGT. The CDR3 DNA follows: TGTGCCAGCAGTGATACCGGGACAGGGGGCTACTACGAGCAGTACTTC. Amino acids: CASSDTGTGGYYEQYF.

The gene calls are TRBV7-9 and TRBJ1-1; D is unresolved. CDR3 length: 11 amino acids. The germline CDR1 and CDR2 sequences are SEHNR and FQNEAQ (reference sequence). The germline V and J ends were trimmed by 9 bases and 0 bases, with 5 bases remaining between them. CDR3 loop: CARNMNTEAFF. DNA of the CDR3: TGTGCCAGAAATATGAACACTGAAGCTTTCTTT.

J is TRBJ2-1 and V is TRBV9; 10 bases agree with TRBD2. The CDR3 sequence is 16 residues long. V trimming: 4 bases; J trimming: 7 bases; junction bases outside the gene matches: 11. Germline values: CDR1 SGDLS, CDR2 YYNGEE. CDR3 nucleotides: TGTGCCAGCAGCAGGAGCGGGGCTAGCGGGGGTAATGAGCAGTTCTTC. Translating it yields CASSRSGASGGNEQFF.

This rearrangement joins TRBV7-3 to TRBJ2-3, with TRBD1 matching 9 bases. With V trimmed by 6 bases and J by 0 bases, 4 bases remained unmatched. The CDR3 is made up of 15 amino acids. Germline CDR1 reads SGHTA; CDR2 reads FQGTGA. The CDR3 is CASSQTGGSTDTQYF. The CDR3 region has the DNA TGTGCCAGCAGTCAAACAGGGGGCAGCACAGATACGCAGTATTTT.